This entry lists 29 T cell receptor beta chains sequenced from one sample in a study of blood T cell repertoires in COVID-19. TCRdb keeps only in-frame clones here, not all; method: immunoSEQ multiplex PCR. The table lists over 200,000 clones, roughly 80% of them singletons, with 5.1% in the top ten. Sequencing input: peripheral blood. The receptors derive from a human donor in a cohort sampled during active COVID-19.

This clone has only one observation. The CDR3, as DNA: TGTGCCAGTAGTATAGATCTGGCTAGCGGGAGGATTAACACAGATACGCAGTATTTT. This gives the protein CASSIDLASGRINTDTQYF. The rearrangement joins TRBV19 to TRBJ2-3; TRBD2 agrees at 11 bases. In germline, CDR1 is LNHDA, CDR2 SQIVND (reference sequence). The V segment lost 0 bases and the J segment 2 bases; nucleotides outside the gene matches: 10. The CDR3 is made up of 19 amino acids. The full variable domain, completed using reference TRBV19 and TRBJ2-3, is DGGITQSPKYLFRKEGQNVTLSCEQNLNHDAMYWYRQDPGQGLRLIYYSQIVNDFQKGDIAEGYSVSREKKESFPLTVTSAQKNPTAFYLCASSIDLASGRINTDTQYFGPGTRLTVL.

The V gene is TRBV6-2 or TRBV6-3, the J gene TRBJ1-5; no clear D. The CDR3 consists of 14 residues. CDR1 is MNHEY, CDR2 SVGEGT, per germline. V was pared by 0 bases and J by 4 bases, with 7 bases between. CDR3 DNA sequence: TGTGCCAGCAGTTACTCGGCGGCTAATCAGCCCCAGCATTTT. Translating gives CASSYSAANQPQHF.

This clone was recorded a few times. This chain connects TRBV28 to TRBJ1-1; D remains unclear. The germline V and J ends were trimmed by 3 bases and 2 bases, with 7 bases remaining between them. The CDR3 covers 13 residues. Germline CDR1 reads MDHEN; CDR2 reads SYDVKM. CDR3 region: CASSFTRNTEAFF. The CDR3 DNA follows: TGTGCCAGCAGTTTTACCAGAAACACTGAAGCTTTCTTT.

This clone turned up a few times. The chain combines TRBV28 with TRBJ1-6, with TRBD1 identical over 7 bases. The CDR3 runs to 16 residues. CDR1 is MDHEN, CDR2 SYDVKM, per germline. V gave up 1 base and J gave up 8 bases; unmatched junction bases: 8. For the CDR3, the DNA is TGTGCCAGCAGTTTATACAGGGGCAGCGACGATTCACCCCTCCACTTT. Translated: CASSLYRGSDDSPLHF.

This sequence joins TRBV27 and TRBJ1-2, with D possibly TRBD1 on 6 matching bases. V dropped 0 bases and J dropped 4 bases, with 12 bases sitting between them. The CDR3 has 15 residues. Germline V CDR1 and CDR2: MNHEY, SMNVEV (reference sequence). The CDR3 DNA follows: TGTGCCAGCAGTTTATCGCAGGGGCCCGTCTATGGCTACACCTTC. Translation gives CASSLSQGPVYGYTF.

The V gene is TRBV4-3, the J gene TRBJ2-7, with 8 positions matching TRBD2. V was clipped by 2 bases and J by 1 base; unmatched bases: 13. CDR1 and CDR2 (germline): LGHNA, YSLEER. This CDR3 comprises 18 residues. The DNA for the CDR3 is TGCGCCAGCAGCCAAAGGGTAGTGGCTAGCGGGTCGTCCTACGAGCAGTACTTC. This encodes CASSQRVVASGSSYEQYF.

The V and J genes are TRBV5-1 and TRBJ2-4, with 7 bases fitting TRBD1. Germline V gene data show CDR1 as SGHRS and CDR2 as YFSETQ. With 6 bases clipped from V and 5 bases from J, the junction kept 2 bases outside the gene matches. The CDR3 has 12 residues. The CDR3 DNA follows: TGCGCCAGCAAGGGGACAGAAAACATTCAGTACTTC. Encoded protein: CASKGTENIQYF. The full variable domain, with the rest looked up from reference TRBV5-1 and TRBJ2-4, is KAGVTQTPRYLIKTRGQQVTLSCSPISGHRSVSWYQQTPGQGLQFLFEYFSETQRNKGNFPGRFSGRQFSNSRSEMNVSTLELGDSALYLCASKGTENIQYFGAGTRLSVL.

V and J are TRBV29-1 and TRBJ1-1, with a weak D call TRBD1 (6 bases). V was clipped by 4 bases and J by 3 bases, with 9 bases between them. The V gene's germline CDR1 is SQVTM and CDR2 ANQGSEA. CDR3 length: 12 amino acids. The DNA of the CDR3 is TGCAGCGTTGGCAGGGGACACACTGAAGCTTTCTTT. Its protein product is CSVGRGHTEAFF.

J is TRBJ1-1 and V is TRBV7-8; TRBD1 is a possible D gene (5 bases). CDR3 size: 14 residues. Trimming took off 6 bases at V and 6 bases at J, with 17 bases between the two ends. CDR1 and CDR2 from the germline V gene are SGHVS and FQNEAQ. The CDR3 spells CASSSTSGFPEAFF. CDR3 DNA: TGTGCCAGCAGTTCGACATCAGGGTTTCCTGAAGCTTTCTTT.

This clone ranks as medium-sized. The rearrangement links TRBV2 to TRBJ1-2; D ambiguous. CDR3 length equals 15 residues. Trimming shortened V by 1 base and J by 4 bases, and 13 bases separated the two germline ends. CDR1 and CDR2 from the germline V gene are SNHLY and FYNNEI. The CDR3 region is CASSEGVTEIYGYTF. Written as DNA, the CDR3 is TGTGCCAGCAGTGAAGGTGTGACGGAGATCTATGGCTACACCTTC.

In this sample, this clone turned up a few times. The rearrangement uses TRBV5-6 and TRBJ2-5, with 13 bases fitting TRBD2. Germline V gives CDR1 SGHDT, CDR2 YYEEEE. The trim removed 7 bases at V and 7 bases at J, leaving 7 bases unmatched. The CDR3 contains 14 residues. Written as DNA, the CDR3 is TGTGCCAGCCAGACTAGCGGGGGGCCTTGGACCCAGTACTTC. It yields the protein CASQTSGGPWTQYF. Supplemented by reference TRBV5-6 and TRBJ2-5, the full variable domain reads DAGVTQSPTHLIKTRGQQVTLRCSPKSGHDTVSWYQQALGQGPQFIFQYYEEEERQRGNFPDRFSGHQFPNYSSELNVNALLLGDSALYLCASQTSGGPWTQYFGPGTRLLVL.

The gene calls are TRBV6-5 and TRBJ1-5, with D possibly matching TRBD1 (6 bases). Germline V gene data show CDR1 as MNHEY and CDR2 as SVGAGI. CDR3 length: 15 residues. V lost 2 bases and J lost 3, with 11 bases in between. As DNA, the CDR3 is TGTGCCAGCAGTTACACAGGGCAGGTCAATCAGCCCCAGCATTTT. Its translation: CASSYTGQVNQPQHF.

The V gene is TRBV7-2, the J gene TRBJ1-1, with D uncertain. CDR3 size: 14 residues. V lost 2 bases, J lost 4 bases, and 11 bases lay in between. Per germline, CDR1 SGHTA and CDR2 FQGNSA. CDR3 residues: CASSLWASRTEAFF. In nucleotides, the CDR3 is TGTGCCAGCAGCTTATGGGCCTCTCGCACTGAAGCTTTCTTT.

The chain joins TRBV28 to TRBJ1-3; TRBD1 might be the D (6 bases). The V end was cut by 5 bases, the J end by 0 bases, with 11 bases between. CDR3 size: 15 residues. Germline V gives CDR1 MDHEN, CDR2 SYDVKM. This CDR3 is CASSRTQGSGNTIYF. CDR3 coding DNA: TGTGCCAGCAGTCGCACACAGGGCTCTGGAAACACCATATATTTT.

V gene TRBV21-1 combines with J gene TRBJ2-7; the table calls TRBD1, which could not be checked here. TRBV21-1 constitutes a pseudogene. The CDR3 consists of 15 residues. CDR3 loop: CASSKGTGGSYEQYF. CDR3 bases: TGTGCCAGCAGCAAAGGGACAGGGGGGTCCTACGAGCAGTACTTC.

V and J are TRBV3-1 (or the pseudogene TRBV3-2) and TRBJ1-1; 7 nucleotides agree with TRBD1. The CDR3 has 13 residues. Germline loops: CDR1 LGHDT, CDR2 YNNKEL (reference sequence). The V gene end was trimmed by 7 bases and the J gene end by 4 bases; junction bases not matched to a gene: 6. Written as DNA, the CDR3 is TGTGCCAGCAAACGACAGGGTGGCACTGAAGCTTTCTTT. It specifies CASKRQGGTEAFF.

This chain joins TRBV7-9 and TRBJ1-5; 8 bases are shared with TRBD1. V gave up 1 base and J gave up 2 bases; unmatched junction bases: 4. The CDR3 has 16 residues. Looked up from germline, CDR1 is SEHNR and CDR2 is FQNEAQ (reference sequence). The CDR3 nucleotides read TGTGCCAGCAGCTTAGGCCAGGGGGCTGGCAATCAGCCCCAGCATTTT. It yields the protein CASSLGQGAGNQPQHF.

This clone has only a few counts. For the CDR3, the DNA is TGTGCCAGCAGCCCACTAGCGGGAGGGCCCTACGAGCAGTACTTC. Translation: CASSPLAGGPYEQYF. This chain connects TRBV7-2 to TRBJ2-7; TRBD2 agrees at 13 bases. V was pared by 5 bases and J by 2 bases, with 3 bases of the junction left unmatched. Germline V gives CDR1 SGHTA, CDR2 FQGNSA. This CDR3 comprises 15 residues.

The chain carries TRBV5-4 and TRBJ1-1; 7 nucleotides align to TRBD1. CDR3 size: 15 residues. Germline V lookup: CDR1 SGHNT, CDR2 YYREEE (reference sequence). Losses at the gene ends were 4 bases for V and 1 base for J; bases not matched to a gene: 7. The CDR3 reads CASSAWTGRNTEAFF. CDR3 nucleotide sequence: TGTGCCAGCAGCGCCTGGACAGGAAGGAACACTGAAGCTTTCTTT.

This chain links TRBV29-1 with TRBJ2-3; 8 bases line up with TRBD1. J lost 5 bases, V lost 3 bases, and 4 bases had no gene match. Germline CDR1 reads SQVTM; CDR2 reads ANQGSEA. This CDR3 region has 13 residues. CDR3 residues: CSVETGVGDTQYF. CDR3 DNA: TGCAGCGTTGAGACAGGGGTTGGAGATACGCAGTATTTT.

The sample holds a few counts of this clone. This chain connects TRBV10-3 to TRBJ2-3; 8 nucleotides align to TRBD1. The trim removed 6 bases at V and 5 bases at J, leaving 4 bases unmatched. CDR3 length: 13 amino acids. Germline V gene data show CDR1 as ENHRY and CDR2 as SYGVKD. DNA for the CDR3: TGTGCCATCAGCGACAGGGGCCAAGATACGCAGTATTTT. Translated, it gives CAISDRGQDTQYF.

This clone was counted many times. V and J are TRBV6-5 and TRBJ2-7; a weak D match, TRBD2 (6 bases). Between the trimmed V and J ends, which lost 11 bases and 0 bases, there was a span of 14 bases. From germline, CDR1 is MNHEY and CDR2 SVGAGI. CDR3 length: 13 residues. CDR3 sequence (DNA): TGTGCCCGGGGGTATTTCCTCTCCTACGAGCAGTACTTC. It translates to CARGYFLSYEQYF.

The chain couples TRBV18 to TRBJ1-1; the match to TRBD1 covers 8 bases. The junction had 2 bases not matched to a gene; V was cut back by 4 bases and J by 4 bases. Germline values: CDR1 KGHSH, CDR2 LQKENI. This CDR3 contains 13 residues. CDR3 sequence reads: CASSQGQGTEAFF. CDR3 nucleotide sequence: TGTGCCAGCTCACAAGGACAGGGCACTGAAGCTTTCTTT.

This clone was found a few times. This chain uses TRBV9 with TRBJ1-6, with a possible D match to TRBD1 (6 bases). The germline V and J ends were trimmed by 5 bases and 8 bases, with 11 bases remaining between them. The CDR3 sequence is 13 residues long. Germline loops: CDR1 SGDLS, CDR2 YYNGEE. The CDR3 sequence: CASSPDSYSPLHF. In nucleotides, the CDR3 is TGTGCCAGCAGTCCGGACAGTTATTCACCCCTCCACTTT.

This clone is a singleton in its sample. CDR3 loop: CASSIAGTVSHHGYTF. In DNA form, the CDR3 reads TGTGCCAGTAGTATTGCGGGGACTGTGTCCCACCATGGCTACACCTTC. The chain is built from TRBV19 and TRBJ1-2; D might be TRBD1 (5 bases). The CDR3 is 16 amino acids. V dropped 3 bases and J dropped 6 bases, with 20 bases sitting between them. Germline assignment: CDR1 LNHDA and CDR2 SQIVND (reference sequence).

This chain links TRBV5-8 with TRBJ1-6; no clear D. The CDR3 covers 14 residues. Trimming pared 2 bases from V and 7 bases from J, leaving 10 bases between. Looked up from germline, CDR1 is SGHTS and CDR2 is YDEGEE. CDR3 bases: TGTGCCAGCAGCTTACGTCAGACAAATTCACCCCTCCACTTT. It encodes CASSLRQTNSPLHF.

The chain combines TRBV7-2 with TRBJ2-2; 8 positions agree with TRBD2. J lost 9 bases, V lost 4 bases, and 4 bases had no gene match. Per the germline V gene, CDR1 is SGHTA and CDR2 is FQGNSA. The CDR3 loop spans 13 amino acids. The CDR3 region is CASSSGLARELFF. For the CDR3, the DNA is TGTGCCAGCAGCTCTGGACTAGCCCGGGAGCTGTTTTTT. The full variable domain, with the rest looked up from reference TRBV7-2 and TRBJ2-2, is GAGVSQSPSNKVTEKGKDVELRCDPISGHTALYWYRQSLGQGLEFLIYFQGNSAPDKSGLPSDRFSAERTGGSVSTLTIQRTQQEDSAVYLCASSSGLARELFFGEGSRLTVL.

V and J are TRBV24-1 and TRBJ2-7; D call uncertain. The CDR3 spans 13 residues. Germline CDR1 is KGHDR and CDR2 is SFDVKD. The V gene lost 4 bases and the J gene lost 6 bases, with 12 bases spanning the gap. DNA of the CDR3: TGTGCCACCAGTGACAGAAACCAAGTCGAGCAGTACTTC. This encodes CATSDRNQVEQYF.

The chain employs TRBV29-1 and TRBJ1-2; the match to TRBD1 covers 8 bases. This CDR3 has 14 amino acids. V shed 1 base, J shed 4 bases, and the junction held 5 bases outside the gene matches. In germline, CDR1 is SQVTM, CDR2 ANQGSEA. The CDR3 spells CSVEVDRVGYGYTF. The CDR3, as DNA: TGCAGCGTTGAAGTGGACAGGGTGGGCTATGGCTACACCTTC.